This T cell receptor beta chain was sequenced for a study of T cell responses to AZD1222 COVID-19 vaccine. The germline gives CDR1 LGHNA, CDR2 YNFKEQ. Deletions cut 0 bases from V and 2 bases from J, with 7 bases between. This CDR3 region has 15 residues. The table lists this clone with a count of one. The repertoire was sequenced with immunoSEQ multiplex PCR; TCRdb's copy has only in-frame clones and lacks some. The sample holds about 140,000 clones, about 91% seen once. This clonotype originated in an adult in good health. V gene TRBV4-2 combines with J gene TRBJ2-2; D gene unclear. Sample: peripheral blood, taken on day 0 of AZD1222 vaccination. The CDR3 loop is CASSQEGYNTGELFF. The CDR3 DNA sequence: TGTGCCAGCAGCCAAGAAGGTTATAACACCGGGGAGCTGTTTTTT.